This passage covers 5 T cell receptor beta chains from one sample sequenced in a study of blood T cell repertoires in COVID-19. Sequencing used immunoSEQ multiplex PCR; TCRdb keeps in-frame clones, though not all of them. This table has about 11,000 clones, around 90% appearing once. Sequenced input: peripheral blood. These receptors were taken from a human donor in a cohort sampled during active COVID-19.

The chain couples TRBV6-5 to TRBJ2-3, with 7 bases aligning to TRBD2. With V trimmed by 0 bases and J by 4 bases, 7 bases remained unmatched. Germline assignment: CDR1 MNHEY and CDR2 SVGAGI. The CDR3 is 16 amino acids. The CDR3 sequence is CASSYSGGGGPDTQYF. The CDR3, as DNA: TGTGCCAGCAGTTACTCGGGCGGGGGAGGCCCAGATACGCAGTATTTT.

The chain has TRBV9 and TRBJ1-5, with D tentatively TRBD1 (5 bases). Germline assignment: CDR1 SGDLS and CDR2 YYNGEE. The V gene lost 0 bases and the J gene lost 2 bases, with 6 bases spanning the gap. The CDR3 runs to 14 residues. CDR3 residues: CASSVEGGNQPQHF. CDR3 coding DNA: TGTGCCAGCAGCGTAGAAGGGGGCAATCAGCCCCAGCATTTT.

CDR3 bases: TGTGCCAGCAGTCCGGGACTAGCGCTCGAGACCCAGTACTTC. It is translated as CASSPGLALETQYF. The rearrangement uses TRBV2 and TRBJ2-5, with 10 positions matching TRBD2. V lost 5 bases and J lost 5; bases outside the gene matches: 5. CDR1 is SNHLY and CDR2 is FYNNEI in the germline V gene. The CDR3 is 14 residues long.

The rearrangement links TRBV12-5 to TRBJ1-6; possible D gene TRBD1, 5 bases. Deletions cut 0 bases from V and 9 bases from J, with 24 bases between. The CDR3 consists of 19 residues. Germline lookup yields CDR1 LGHNT and CDR2 FRNRAP. CDR3 bases: TGTGCTAGTGGTTTGGTCGTAGGGCGGGACCGACCGGGACGTTCACCCCTCCACTTT. Protein product: CASGLVVGRDRPGRSPLHF.

This chain joins TRBV6-5 and TRBJ2-7, with D maybe TRBD1 (6 bases). Germline V gene sequence: CDR1 MNHEY, CDR2 SVGAGI. V gave up 2 bases and J gave up 3 bases, with 11 bases separating them. The CDR3 is 14 residues long. This chain's CDR3 is CASSYTGIHYEQYF. CDR3 DNA sequence: TGTGCCAGCAGTTACACAGGGATCCACTACGAGCAGTACTTC.